This T cell receptor (beta chain) was profiled in a study of cytomegalovirus exposure and HLA in healthy donors. The germline gives CDR1 SNHLY, CDR2 FYNNEI. V shed 5 bases and J shed 6 bases, with 14 bases lying between them. This CDR3 is 15 amino acids long. PCR used 60 Vbeta primers and 13 Jbeta primers. Sequencing used immunoSEQ multiplex PCR; TCRdb keeps in-frame clones, though not all of them. The sample has 150,000 or so clones; the top ten hold 1.5% to 2%. Each donor's status was that of a healthy bone marrow donor. Sequencing used PBMCs. The chain links TRBV2 to TRBJ1-6, with D possibly TRBD1 on 6 matching bases. This receptor was obtained from a woman aged 50 to 65 in good health and CMV-seronegative. CDR3 amino acids: CASSLDSLTNSPLHF. The CDR3 DNA follows: TGTGCCAGCAGTCTGGACAGCCTGACTAATTCACCCCTCCACTTT.